The entry below gives a single TCR beta chain sequence along with its context. Antigen specificity is unknown. These data originate in a study of cytomegalovirus exposure and HLA in healthy donors. The CDR3 consists of 14 residues. Germline V lookup: CDR1 LNHDA, CDR2 SQIVND (reference sequence). V was pared by 5 bases and J by 6 bases, with 16 bases between. The PCR had 60 Vbeta and 13 Jbeta primers. As originally analysed: There were about 80 million unique TCR beta chains by a later count, and 10 million to 12 million of them were shared. TCRdb's table, derived via immunoSEQ multiplex PCR, lists solely in-frame clones and lacks some. V and J calls and clone size are given by that table; D and trimming were obtained from the DNA. The profile shows some 120,000 clones, roughly four fifths of them singletons. General study results and limits: A further, later analysis showed that HLA-associated TCR beta chains (compared with equally common others) were more clonally expanded. In a later analysis, at a false discovery rate of 0.05, 16,951 TCR beta sequences were associated with HLA alleles. In a later analysis, several top co-occurrence clusters appeared linked to parvovirus B19, influenza, CMV and Epstein-Barr virus.

Sequenced material: PBMCs. The V gene is TRBV19, the J gene TRBJ1-2; a possible D gene is TRBD1 (6 bases). This sequence originates from a man aged 35-49 years in good health and CMV-seronegative. Here the CDR3 DNA reads TGTGCCAGTAGTGTACAGGGATTAGGGAATGGCTACACCTTC. Protein product: CASSVQGLGNGYTF.